The next 15 T cell receptor beta chains were all read from a single sample in a study of shared clonotypes between healthy human individuals. Measured with immunoSEQ multiplex PCR; TCRdb has only the in-frame clones, and not every one. Here the sample spans about 980,000 clones, around three quarters being singletons. Source material: memory CD4+ T cells sorted from blood. The subset: CD45RA-negative fraction. These receptors all stem from a man aged 18-30 years in good health.

The gene calls are TRBV5-5 and TRBJ2-5; tentatively, D is TRBD1 or TRBD2 (5 bases each). This CDR3 has 13 amino acids. Germline V CDR1 and CDR2: SGHKS, YYEKEE (reference sequence). The ends were cut back, 3 bases at V and 1 base at J, with 7 bases in the middle. The DNA for the CDR3 is TGTGCCAGCAGCTCGGGACCCCAAGAGACCCAGTACTTC. Protein product: CASSSGPQETQYF.

This chain uses TRBV5-1 with TRBJ1-1; D possibly corresponds to TRBD1 (6 bases). The ends were cut back, 0 bases at V and 1 base at J, with 13 bases in the middle. The CDR3 contains 16 residues. Per germline, CDR1 SGHRS and CDR2 YFSETQ. The CDR3 region is CASSLAYGGANTEAFF. CDR3 in DNA: TGCGCCAGCAGCTTGGCCTATGGGGGGGCGAACACTGAAGCTTTCTTT.

The V call is TRBV19, the J call TRBJ2-5; D is ambiguous. V was cut by 3 bases and J by 5 bases, with 19 bases left in between. The length of the CDR3 is 16 residues. The germline CDR1 and CDR2 sequences are LNHDA and SQIVND (reference sequence). Here the CDR3 DNA reads TGTGCCAGTAGTATTTTTCCCGCGATGCAGATCGAGACCCAGTACTTC. As protein: CASSIFPAMQIETQYF. Looking up the rest from reference TRBV19 and TRBJ2-5 gives the full variable domain: DGGITQSPKYLFRKEGQNVTLSCEQNLNHDAMYWYRQDPGQGLRLIYYSQIVNDFQKGDIAEGYSVSREKKESFPLTVTSAQKNPTAFYLCASSIFPAMQIETQYFGPGTRLLVL.

This chain's CDR3 is CASSIGGRRPQHF. DNA for the CDR3: TGTGCCAGTAGTATCGGCGGGCGAAGGCCCCAGCATTTT. The rearrangement uses TRBV19 and TRBJ1-5, with D unclear. Germline CDR1 is LNHDA and CDR2 is SQIVND (reference sequence). Between the trimmed V and J ends, which lost 3 bases and 9 bases, there was a span of 12 bases. CDR3 size: 13 residues.

This chain joins TRBV4-3 and TRBJ2-7, with 7 bases identical to TRBD2. The V segment lost 0 bases and the J segment 3 bases; nucleotides outside the gene matches: 5. The germline V gene encodes CDR1 LGHNA and CDR2 YSLEER. CDR3 length: 15 amino acids. In DNA form, the CDR3 reads TGCGCCAGCAGCCAAGAGCCTAGCGGAAACTACGAGCAGTACTTC. This sequence encodes CASSQEPSGNYEQYF.

The V and J genes are TRBV12-5 and TRBJ2-1, with 8 bases that match TRBD2. The CDR3 is 14 amino acids. With V trimmed by 7 bases and J by 7 bases, 9 bases remained unmatched. From germline, CDR1 is LGHNT and CDR2 FRNRAP. DNA for the CDR3: TGTGCTAGTGCCAGTAGCGGGAATGGGAATGAGCAGTTCTTC. As protein: CASASSGNGNEQFF.

Of note for this clone: Additional DNA sequences in this sample encode the identical CDR3. The J gene is TRBJ1-5, the V gene TRBV10-3; D is unclear. Looked up from germline, CDR1 is ENHRY and CDR2 is SYGVKD. V gave up 3 bases and J gave up 1 base, with 1 base separating them. The CDR3 is 12 residues long. The CDR3: CAISDSNQPQHF. Here the CDR3 DNA reads TGTGCCATCAGTGACAGCAATCAGCCCCAGCATTTT.

This chain connects TRBV2 to TRBJ1-5, with a possible D match to TRBD1 (5 bases). Germline V gene lookup returns CDR1 SNHLY and CDR2 FYNNEI. This CDR3 contains 15 residues. V was trimmed by 1 base and J by 4 bases, leaving 11 bases between them. The CDR3 DNA is TGTGCCAGCAGTGAAGGCAGGGAAAGAAATCAGCCCCAGCATTTT. Translated: CASSEGRERNQPQHF.

The gene calls are TRBV5-1 and TRBJ2-5, with 7 bases aligning to TRBD1. Germline CDR1 reads SGHRS; CDR2 reads YFSETQ. Losses at the gene ends were 4 bases for V and 5 bases for J; bases not matched to a gene: 2. There are 12 residues in the CDR3. The DNA for the CDR3 is TGCGCCAGCAGCACAGGGGTGGAGACCCAGTACTTC. This translates into CASSTGVETQYF.

The genes are TRBV4-3 and TRBJ2-2; 11 bases map to TRBD2. This CDR3 is built from 16 residues. Germline CDR1 is LGHNA and CDR2 is YSLEER. V was clipped by 0 bases and J by 7 bases; unmatched bases: 4. The CDR3 nucleotides are TGCGCCAGCAGCCAAGATCTACTAGCGGGAGTCGGGGAGCTGTTTTTT. Translating it yields CASSQDLLAGVGELFF.

This chain uses TRBV10-3 with TRBJ2-5, with D perhaps being TRBD1 or TRBD2 (5 bases each). The CDR3 length is 13 residues. The ends were cut back, 4 bases at V and 5 bases at J, with 11 bases in the middle. Germline V gives CDR1 ENHRY, CDR2 SYGVKD. CDR3 residues: CAISAGAGETQYF. The DNA of the CDR3 is TGTGCCATCAGTGCCGGGGCTGGGGAGACCCAGTACTTC.

V gene TRBV29-1 combines with J gene TRBJ2-3, with 8 bases identical to TRBD2. The CDR3 loop spans 12 amino acids. V lost 4 bases to trimming and J lost 4 bases; unmatched junction nucleotides: 1. Germline lookup yields CDR1 SQVTM and CDR2 ANQGSEA. CDR3 sequence reads: CSVAGGPDTQYF. The CDR3 DNA follows: TGCAGCGTTGCGGGGGGGCCAGATACGCAGTATTTT.

The chain uses TRBV11-3 and TRBJ2-5, with 8 bases matching TRBD1. This CDR3 has 14 residues. J lost 0 bases, V lost 5 bases, and 2 bases had no gene match. Germline V gene data show CDR1 as SGHNT and CDR2 as YENEEA. The CDR3 region has the DNA TGTGCCAGCAGCCGACAGGGGTACCAAGAGACCCAGTACTTC. It specifies CASSRQGYQETQYF.

The sample holds many counts of this clone. The J gene is TRBJ1-2, the V gene TRBV5-1; possibly TRBD1 for D (6 bases). CDR3 size: 13 residues. In germline, CDR1 is SGHRS, CDR2 YFSETQ. V lost 4 bases to trimming and J lost 4 bases, with 11 bases between them. CDR3 region: CASSQTQGYGYTF. CDR3 DNA: TGCGCCAGCAGCCAAACACAGGGCTATGGCTACACCTTC. Together with reference TRBV5-1 and TRBJ1-2, the CDR3 gives the full variable domain: KAGVTQTPRYLIKTRGQQVTLSCSPISGHRSVSWYQQTPGQGLQFLFEYFSETQRNKGNFPGRFSGRQFSNSRSEMNVSTLELGDSALYLCASSQTQGYGYTFGSGTRLTVV.

V usage is TRBV5-1 and J usage is TRBJ2-5, with TRBD2 matching 9 bases. Trimming cost V 2 bases and J 4 bases; bases outside gene matches: 6. This CDR3 is built from 15 residues. Germline CDR1 and CDR2: SGHRS and YFSETQ. The CDR3 nucleotides are TGCGCCAGCAGCTTATCGAGTAGCGGGGGAGAGACCCAGTACTTC. It translates to CASSLSSSGGETQYF. The full variable domain, in which reference TRBV5-1 and TRBJ2-5 provide the parts outside the CDR3, is KAGVTQTPRYLIKTRGQQVTLSCSPISGHRSVSWYQQTPGQGLQFLFEYFSETQRNKGNFPGRFSGRQFSNSRSEMNVSTLELGDSALYLCASSLSSSGGETQYFGPGTRLLVL.